A single sample is the source of the 13 T cell receptor beta chains below, sequenced in a study of technical replicates of blood from a handful of donors. Sequenced by immunoSEQ multiplex PCR; TCRdb stores in-frame clones only, minus some. Among tens of thousands of clones listed, around 94% were seen once. Specimen: T cells isolated from PBMCs. These receptors were collected from a human donor in good health.

The chain couples TRBV11-2 to TRBJ1-1, with no clear D. This CDR3 is 13 amino acids long. The germline V and J ends were trimmed by 4 bases and 1 base, with 7 bases remaining between them. Germline CDR1 SGHAT, CDR2 FQNNGV. This chain's CDR3 is CASSWGGNTEAFF. CDR3 nucleotide sequence: TGTGCCAGCAGCTGGGGAGGGAACACTGAAGCTTTCTTT.

The rearrangement uses TRBV7-9 and TRBJ2-1; 11 nucleotides match TRBD1. This CDR3 has 16 amino acids. The V gene end was trimmed by 2 bases and the J gene end by 10 bases; junction bases not matched to a gene: 10. The germline CDR1 and CDR2 sequences are SEHNR and FQNEAQ (reference sequence). CDR3 sequence reads: CASSLPRDRGIIEQFF. DNA of the CDR3: TGTGCCAGCAGCTTACCCCGGGACAGGGGGATAATCGAGCAGTTCTTC.

The V gene is TRBV2, the J gene TRBJ2-7; D is possibly TRBD1 (6 bases). Trimming took 4 bases from V and 6 from J, leaving 13 bases between them. Germline V gene data show CDR1 as SNHLY and CDR2 as FYNNEI. The CDR3 is 13 amino acids. The CDR3 DNA follows: TGTGCCAGCAGTGTTTCTCAGGGGAGCGAGCAGTACTTC. Encoded protein: CASSVSQGSEQYF. The complete variable domain, with remaining parts taken from reference TRBV2 and TRBJ2-7, reads EPEVTQTPSHQVTQMGQEVILRCVPISNHLYFYWYRQILGQKVEFLVSFYNNEISEKSEIFDDQFSVERPDGSNFTLKIRSTKLEDSAMYFCASSVSQGSEQYFGPGTRLTVT.

For the CDR3, the DNA is TGTGCCACCTCACCCCGACAGGGGGCTGGAAACACCATATATTTT. This codes for CATSPRQGAGNTIYF. The chain uses TRBV11-3 and TRBJ1-3, with TRBD1 matching 9 bases. After removal of 10 bases from V and 2 bases from J, the junction contained 9 bases not matched to a gene. CDR3 size: 15 residues. The V gene's germline CDR1 is SGHNT and CDR2 YENEEA.

The rearrangement uses TRBV25-1 and TRBJ1-2, with no clear D. V was trimmed by 3 bases and J by 5 bases, leaving 4 bases between them. Germline assignment: CDR1 MGHDK and CDR2 SYGVNS. The CDR3 consists of 11 residues. The CDR3 sequence is CASSDLYGYTF. DNA for the CDR3: TGTGCCAGCAGTGACCTTTATGGCTACACCTTC.

This clone was seen once. This chain connects TRBV6-4 to TRBJ1-2, with 10 bases lining up with TRBD1. Germline loops: CDR1 MRHNA, CDR2 SNTAGT. This CDR3 is built from 15 residues. The trim removed 6 bases at V and 7 bases at J, leaving 11 bases unmatched. Here the CDR3 DNA reads TGTGCCAGCAGCAAAGAGGACAGGGGGGTATCTGGCTACACCTTC. Translating gives CASSKEDRGVSGYTF.

This clone has just one count. The J gene is TRBJ2-1, the V gene TRBV5-6; 9 nucleotides agree with TRBD2. The V segment lost 2 bases and the J segment 9 bases; nucleotides outside the gene matches: 6. CDR1 SGHDT and CDR2 YYEEEE come from the germline V gene. This CDR3 is 14 amino acids long. CDR3 sequence reads: CASSFPGTSTEQFF. As DNA, the CDR3 is TGTGCCAGCAGCTTCCCCGGGACTAGCACTGAGCAGTTCTTC.

The chain joins TRBV4-2 to TRBJ2-1; possible D gene TRBD2, 5 bases. V lost 1 base and J lost 2, with 12 bases in between. Germline V CDR1 and CDR2: LGHNA, YNFKEQ. CDR3 length: 16 residues. The CDR3 region is CASSQAFSGAYNEQFF. The CDR3 DNA reads as TGTGCCAGCAGCCAAGCCTTCTCCGGGGCCTACAATGAGCAGTTCTTC.

The rearrangement uses TRBV4-1 and TRBJ1-5, with no clear D. Germline lookup yields CDR1 MGHRA and CDR2 YSYEKL. The CDR3 has 19 residues. The V end was cut by 0 bases, the J end by 2 bases, with 20 bases between. The chain's CDR3 is CASSQDYSPGLEGNQPQHF. CDR3 sequence (DNA): TGCGCCAGCAGCCAAGATTACTCACCGGGCCTGGAGGGCAATCAGCCCCAGCATTTT.

CDR3 nucleotide sequence: TGTGCCTGTTCTTCGGGGTCAAATATGTGGGACACTGAAGCTTTCTTT. Its translation: CACSSGSNMWDTEAFF. The rearrangement joins TRBV30 to TRBJ1-1, with no clear D. CDR3 length: 16 residues. The germline V gene has CDR1 GTSNPN and CDR2 SVGIG (reference sequence). The V end was cut by 6 bases, the J end by 3 bases, with 23 bases between.

The V gene is TRBV6-6, the J gene TRBJ2-1, with unresolved D. Germline V gene data show CDR1 as MNHNY and CDR2 as SVGAGI (reference sequence). The CDR3 totals 12 residues. The V gene lost 6 bases and the J gene lost 4 bases, with 7 bases spanning the gap. The CDR3 loop reads CASSPNYNEQFF. The CDR3 coding sequence is TGTGCCAGCAGCCCCAATTACAATGAGCAGTTCTTC.

The chain uses TRBV20-1 and TRBJ1-1; no reliable D call. Germline assignment: CDR1 DFQATT and CDR2 SNEGSKA (reference sequence). V lost 4 bases and J 4 bases, leaving 7 bases between the germline ends. The CDR3 runs to 11 residues. The CDR3 region is CSATGTTEAFF. The DNA for the CDR3 is TGCAGTGCTACGGGAACCACTGAAGCTTTCTTT.

In its sample, this clone was seen once. The chain combines TRBV29-1 with TRBJ2-1; the match to TRBD2 covers 11 bases. This CDR3 has 15 residues. J was trimmed by 9 bases and V by 7 bases; bases with no gene match: 14. Germline-derived CDR1 and CDR2 are SQVTM and ANQGSEA. In DNA, the CDR3 is TGCAGCGCACGACTAGCGGGATCCTGGCGTCGTGAGCAGTTCTTC. Translated, it gives CSARLAGSWRREQFF.